The T cell receptor beta chain described here comes from a study of CD8+ T cells in alopecia areata. Overall study: The study gave treated patients oral tofacitinib at 5 to 10 mg twice daily.

Noted treatment: oral pan-JAK inhibitor, 5-10 mg twice daily. Sorting of PBMCs yielded the CD4+ and CD8+ T cells. Following extraction, RNA underwent reverse transcription to cDNA, which served as the sequencing template. The table came from immunoSEQ multiplex PCR; TCRdb's copy has only in-frame clones and leaves some out. The table records 200,000 to 250,000 clones, about two fifths of them present only once. This CDR3 region has 14 residues. Trimming removed 2 bases from V and 6 bases from J; junction bases left unmatched: 4. Per the germline V gene, CDR1 is MGHRA and CDR2 is YSYEKL. Study observations and caveats: Amid tofacitinib therapy, many expanded lesional clones stayed present in scalp and blood. Besides other cells, scalp samples also yield sequences of resident alphabeta T cells from normal skin.

A word on this clone: The antigen remains unidentified.

The chain recombines TRBV4-1 with TRBJ2-7; the match to TRBD1 covers 10 bases. The specimen was CD4+ T cells sorted from blood, collected at approximately week 30, from a patient treated with tofacitinib. The clonotype was recovered from a human donor with alopecia areata. DNA of the CDR3: TGCGCCAGCAGCCAAATTGGGACAGGGGCCGAGCAGTACTTC. Its translation is CASSQIGTGAEQYF.